This TCR beta chain was captured by sequencing in a study of blood T cells in healthy people across ages (dated by TCRdb to the mid-2010s). Regarding the study in general: In model experiments, template switching captured about one uniquely barcoded TCR beta cDNA molecule for every two T cells. To track age-related changes in TCR beta repertoire diversity, the study relied on deep sequencing normalized with unique cDNA molecular identifiers. Four age groups were formed from the donors: young (average approximately 15 years), middle-aged (around 40), aged (around 68) and long-lived (82). To avoid experimental bias, donors of different ages were distributed randomly across sequencing lanes. Using the same blood draw, the study looked at two additional independent replicas of 1 million unique cDNA reads for two donors, one aged 18 to 30 and the other aged 80 or older.

The donors were roughly 39 Caucasian individuals from Russia, aged roughly 6 to 100 years, who were systemically healthy. Approximately 10 milliliters of peripheral blood were collected from each donor into EDTA-treated Vacutainer tubes. Ficoll-Paque density-gradient centrifugation was used to isolate PBMCs, with at least 6.5 million obtained per sample. Total RNA was extracted from PBMCs with Trizol reagent, with at least 6 micrograms obtained per sample. For every donor, an aliquot of PBMCs went through flow cytometry to measure the percentages of naive CD45RAhigh/CD27high T cells. From its cysteine to its phenylalanine, the CDR3 spans 13 amino acids. The retained sequence is limited to the CDR3, 39 bases, with the frame set at the first base. Looking up the germline V gene (reference sequence) yields CDR1 LNHDA and CDR2 SQIVND. At the junction V is shortened by 8 bases and J by 5 bases; bases outside the gene matches: 1.

This clonotype was counted ten times or more. It has no known antigen specificity. The record has no base qualities; no much larger clone is one base away. Library preparation used 5' RACE. Sequencing was performed on an Illumina HiSeq 2500. A second PCR of roughly 6 to 12 cycles was run with a J-beta primer mix and a sample-barcoded 5' primer. A template-switch 5' adaptor carrying 12 random nucleotides introduced a unique molecular identifier onto each TCR beta cDNA molecule. At least 2.5 million CDR3-containing paired-end reads were obtained from each sample. All of the RNA was converted into first-strand cDNA using the Mint cDNA synthesis kit, with a TRBC-specific oligonucleotide serving as the primer. After uracil-DNA glycosylase treatment, a first 18-cycle PCR used universal primers M1SS and BC2_uni_R on all cDNA. The paper's processing steps were these. For normalization, 1 million high-quality reads were randomly selected from each sample, with every read carrying a distinct molecular identifier. Instead of being binned into consensus sequences, reads with shared molecular identifiers were discarded. CDR3 identification, clonotype clustering and error correction used MiTCR with a Q25 quality threshold and the strictest error-elimination algorithm. A nonparametric unseen species model with Euler transformation was used to estimate a lower bound on total TCR beta diversity. In-frame beta chains were kept once TCRdb had trimmed the public reads at Q25 with fastp and called clones with MiXCR. One record per CDR3 amino acid sequence lists the most common genes and DNA. The V and J calls were not made by the authors but by TCRdb's processing. The sample data list 550,000 to 800,000 distinct CDR3 sequences, and 32% of these were observed just once. Approximately 15% of the sample lies in the top ten.

What the study reported, not specific to this receptor: Estimates of total diversity based on one million sequenced T cells were considered lower bounds and underestimates. Because profiling used bulk unsorted PBMCs, naive and antigen-experienced compartments could not be compared conclusively. As age increased, observed TCR beta diversity per million T cells dropped in a roughly linear way, and a significant reduction was already evident by age about 40. Compared with the aged group, the long-lived group had more naive CD4+ T cells, fewer expanded clones and increased TCR diversity, a pattern suggesting age selection. The CMV infection status of donors was not known, potentially confounding age-related changes in expanded clonotypes. There was a strong correlation between observed TCR beta diversity and the percentage of naive T cells measured by flow cytometry.

The sample was blood. The TCR comes from a woman older than 75 in good health. Donor details come from another sample of the same person, matched by shared clones. The chain is assembled from TRBV19 and TRBJ1-6, with 9 bases in between that match TRBD1. The DNA sequence is given as TGTGCCAGTCGGACAGGGGATAATTCACCCCTCCACTTT. This gives the protein CASRTGDNSPLHF.